This T cell receptor beta chain was identified during a study of blood T cell repertoires in COVID-19. Across the study: Acute and convalescent COVID-19 specimens originated in the United States, Italy and Spain. T cells, B-cell-depleted T cells, or PBMCs provided the cDNA or gDNA that served as material.

Authors' methods: The authors estimated nucleated cell counts from reference gene primer amplification. Sequencing used immunoSEQ multiplex PCR; TCRdb keeps in-frame clones, though not all of them. That table gives V, J and clone size, and the DNA gave D and trimming. Of approximately 210,000 clones listed, roughly 91% were seen once; the top ten hold 7% to 7.5%. Cohorts were determined from participant-reported clinical history. The CDR3 totals 13 residues. CDR1 and CDR2 (germline): LNHDA, SQIVND (reference sequence). Trimming removed 5 bases at V and 8 bases at J, with 12 bases between. The chain is built from TRBV19 and TRBJ2-2; D gene ambiguous. Input material: PBMCs or T cells enriched from blood (not recorded which). The sequence was obtained from a man between 25 and 39 years old in a cohort exposed to, infected with or recovered from COVID-19 (not recorded which). The CDR3 sequence: CASSADSRGELFF. The DNA for the CDR3 is TGTGCCAGTAGTGCAGACTCAAGGGGGGAGCTGTTTTTT. The full variable domain, rest sourced from reference TRBV19 and TRBJ2-2, is DGGITQSPKYLFRKEGQNVTLSCEQNLNHDAMYWYRQDPGQGLRLIYYSQIVNDFQKGDIAEGYSVSREKKESFPLTVTSAQKNPTAFYLCASSADSRGELFFGEGSRLTVL.